A single sample is the source of the 12 T cell receptor beta chains below, sequenced in a study of blood T cell repertoires in COVID-19. Profiling relied on immunoSEQ multiplex PCR, and the TCRdb table lists in-frame clones only, not all of them. Among about 150,000 clones listed, approximately 85% were seen once. Sequenced material: peripheral blood. Receptor source: a man in his sixties with COVID-19, enrolled during active disease.

The gene calls are TRBV3-1 (or the pseudogene TRBV3-2) and TRBJ1-2, with 9 bases that match TRBD1. Germline V gene sequence: CDR1 LGHDT, CDR2 YNNKEL (reference sequence). The CDR3 has 16 amino acids. With V trimmed by 3 bases and J by 5 bases, 10 bases remained unmatched. The CDR3 loop is CASSQNLGTGRYGYTF. DNA for the CDR3: TGTGCCAGCAGCCAGAACCTTGGGACAGGGAGGTATGGCTACACCTTC.

As for this clone: A junction boundary mismatches the germline segment, possibly from a read error. V gene TRBV19 combines with J gene TRBJ2-1; 8 positions match TRBD1. The CDR3 has 16 amino acids. CDR1 and CDR2 (germline): LNHDA, SQIVND (reference sequence). The CDR3 is CAGSTVAGGAYNEQFF. The CDR3 DNA reads TGTGCCGGTAGTACGGTCGCAGGGGGCGCTTACAATGAGCAGTTCTTC.

This clone is a singleton in its sample. The V call is TRBV27, the J call TRBJ1-2; D perhaps matches TRBD1 (5 bases). The CDR3 extends over 14 amino acids. With 4 bases removed from V and 4 bases from J, the gap between germline ends came to 13 bases. Germline assignment: CDR1 MNHEY and CDR2 SMNVEV (reference sequence). The CDR3 region is CASSSGGSTYGYTF. The CDR3 DNA is TGTGCCAGCAGTTCCGGGGGTAGTACCTATGGCTACACCTTC.

The CDR3 loop reads CASSLVAASTNTGELFF. CDR3 DNA: TGTGCCAGCAGCTTAGTAGCGGCATCCACGAACACCGGGGAGCTGTTTTTT. The V and J genes are TRBV7-6 and TRBJ2-2; a possible D gene is TRBD2 (6 bases). The germline V gene has CDR1 SGHVS and CDR2 FNYEAQ. The CDR3 sequence is 17 residues long. V shed 1 base and J shed 0 bases, with 12 bases lying between them.

The chain combines TRBV18 with TRBJ1-6; TRBD1 agrees at 8 bases. Per germline, CDR1 KGHSH and CDR2 LQKENI. Germline trimming cut 2 bases from V and 9 bases from J; bases unmatched to any gene: 3. The CDR3 extends over 14 amino acids. CDR3 nucleotides: TGTGCCAGCTCACCAACAGGGGGTTCTTCACCCCTCCACTTT. Translation: CASSPTGGSSPLHF.

V and J are TRBV15 and TRBJ2-1; 10 bases align to TRBD2. Trimming at V came to 5 bases and at J to 4 bases, leaving 5 bases not matched to a gene. Germline V gene lookup returns CDR1 LNHNV and CDR2 YYDKDF (reference sequence). The CDR3 sequence is 15 residues long. The CDR3 loop is CATSFGTSAYNEQFF. The CDR3 nucleotides are TGTGCCACCAGCTTCGGGACTAGCGCGTACAATGAGCAGTTCTTC. The full variable domain, in which reference TRBV15 and TRBJ2-1 provide the parts outside the CDR3, is DAMVIQNPRYQVTQFGKPVTLSCSQTLNHNVMYWYQQKSSQAPKLLFHYYDKDFNNEADTPDNFQSRRPNTSFCFLDIRSPGLGDTAMYLCATSFGTSAYNEQFFGPGTRLTVL.

This clone has a single count. This rearrangement joins TRBV18 to TRBJ1-4; the D gene is possibly TRBD1 (6 bases). Germline lookup yields CDR1 KGHSH and CDR2 LQKENI. V gave up 6 bases and J gave up 2 bases, with 13 bases separating them. This CDR3 has 15 residues. In nucleotides, the CDR3 is TGTGCCAGCTCTCTTGGACAGCATACTAATGAAAAACTGTTTTTT. Amino acid sequence: CASSLGQHTNEKLFF.

V usage is TRBV11-3 and J usage is TRBJ1-1, with a possible D match to TRBD1 (6 bases). V shed 4 bases and J shed 7 bases, with 7 bases lying between them. Germline V gene sequence: CDR1 SGHNT, CDR2 YENEEA. CDR3 length: 11 residues. CDR3 residues: CASSSTGEAFF. CDR3 bases: TGTGCCAGCAGCTCGACAGGTGAAGCTTTCTTT.

This chain uses TRBV19 with TRBJ2-7; 8 bases agree with TRBD2. The CDR3 consists of 14 residues. Trimming at V came to 3 bases and at J to 6 bases, leaving 7 bases not matched to a gene. In germline, CDR1 is LNHDA, CDR2 SQIVND (reference sequence). This CDR3 reads CASSISGVRGEQYF. DNA of the CDR3: TGTGCCAGTAGTATTAGCGGGGTTCGCGGCGAGCAGTACTTC. Together with reference TRBV19 and TRBJ2-7, the CDR3 gives the full variable domain: DGGITQSPKYLFRKEGQNVTLSCEQNLNHDAMYWYRQDPGQGLRLIYYSQIVNDFQKGDIAEGYSVSREKKESFPLTVTSAQKNPTAFYLCASSISGVRGEQYFGPGTRLTVT.

V gene TRBV6-1 combines with J gene TRBJ2-3; tentative D call: TRBD1 (6 bases). V was pared by 3 bases and J by 2 bases, with 9 bases between. Germline CDR1 reads MNHNS; CDR2 reads SASEGT. The CDR3 is 14 residues long. CDR3 DNA: TGTGCCAGCAGTGACAGGGGAGTCACAGATACGCAGTATTTT. This gives the protein CASSDRGVTDTQYF.

The gene calls are TRBV20-1 and TRBJ2-7, with D uncertain. CDR3 size: 11 residues. Germline CDR1 is DFQATT and CDR2 is SNEGSKA (reference sequence). The V end was cut by 6 bases, the J end by 2 bases, with 8 bases between. In nucleotides, the CDR3 is TGCAGTGCCACGGGTCCCTACGAGCAGTACTTC. Translation: CSATGPYEQYF.

The chain links TRBV27 to TRBJ1-2; 8 bases line up with TRBD1. The CDR3 is made up of 17 amino acids. Germline V CDR1 and CDR2: MNHEY, SMNVEV (reference sequence). Trimming at V came to 0 bases and at J to 2 bases, leaving 8 bases not matched to a gene. The CDR3 DNA reads as TGTGCCAGCAGTTTATCCCAGGGGGCGCTGGGAAACTATGGCTACACCTTC. It translates to CASSLSQGALGNYGYTF.